The entry below describes one T cell receptor (beta chain). The sample belongs to a study of T-cell memory formation after mild COVID-19. TCRdb independently ran MiXCR on the 5' RACE reads; one entry per CDR3 protein. The table has 75,000 to 95,000 distinct CDR3 sequences, about 15% seen once; the top ten hold under 45%. The sequenced material came from PBMCs or a T cell subset sorted from them (not recorded which). This sequence originates from a man aged 18 to 30 who had mild COVID-19 (a few samples of this study predate the infection). Cell type and time point are not known.

The DNA for the CDR3 is TGCAGTGCTAGAGACAGGGGGCCTTATGGCTACACCTTC. Translated, it gives CSARDRGPYGYTF. The chain is built from TRBV20-1 and TRBJ1-2; TRBD1 agrees at 8 bases. Germline V CDR1 and CDR2: DFQATT, SNEGSKA (reference sequence). The CDR3 is made up of 13 amino acids. The trim removed 0 bases at V and 5 bases at J, leaving 2 bases unmatched.